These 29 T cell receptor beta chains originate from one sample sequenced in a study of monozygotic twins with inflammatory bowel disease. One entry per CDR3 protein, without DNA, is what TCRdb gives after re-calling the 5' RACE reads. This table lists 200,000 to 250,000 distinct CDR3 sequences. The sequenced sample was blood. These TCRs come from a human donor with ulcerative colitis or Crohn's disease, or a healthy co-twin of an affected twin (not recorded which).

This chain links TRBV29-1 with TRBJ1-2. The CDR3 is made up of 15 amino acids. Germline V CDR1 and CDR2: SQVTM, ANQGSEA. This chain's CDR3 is CSVPTRSFGDYGYTF.

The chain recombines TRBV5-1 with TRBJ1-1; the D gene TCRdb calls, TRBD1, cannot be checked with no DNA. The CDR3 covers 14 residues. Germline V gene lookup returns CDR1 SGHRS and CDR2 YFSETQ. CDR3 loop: CASSLSEGYTEAFF. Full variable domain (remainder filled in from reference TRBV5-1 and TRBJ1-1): KAGVTQTPRYLIKTRGQQVTLSCSPISGHRSVSWYQQTPGQGLQFLFEYFSETQRNKGNFPGRFSGRQFSNSRSEMNVSTLELGDSALYLCASSLSEGYTEAFFGQGTRLTVV.

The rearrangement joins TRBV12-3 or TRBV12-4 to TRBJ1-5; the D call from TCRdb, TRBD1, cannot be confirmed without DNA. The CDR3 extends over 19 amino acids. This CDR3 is CASSFRTGGRPYSNQPQHF.

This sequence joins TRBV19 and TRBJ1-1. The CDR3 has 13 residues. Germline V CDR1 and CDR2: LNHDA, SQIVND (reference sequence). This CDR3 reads CATAGGLGTEAFF.

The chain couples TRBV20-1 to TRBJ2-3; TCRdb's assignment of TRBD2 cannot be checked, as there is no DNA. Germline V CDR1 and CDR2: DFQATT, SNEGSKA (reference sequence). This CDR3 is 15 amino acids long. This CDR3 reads CSAREQREFPDTQYF.

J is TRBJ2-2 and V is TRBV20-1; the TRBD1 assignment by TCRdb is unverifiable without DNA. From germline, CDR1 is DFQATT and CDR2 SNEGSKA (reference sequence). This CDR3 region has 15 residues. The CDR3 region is CSATDRLMNTGELFF.

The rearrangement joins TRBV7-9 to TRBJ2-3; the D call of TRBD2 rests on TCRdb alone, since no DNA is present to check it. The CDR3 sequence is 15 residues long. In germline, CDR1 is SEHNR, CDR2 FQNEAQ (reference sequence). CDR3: CASSSGSSRGDTQYF.

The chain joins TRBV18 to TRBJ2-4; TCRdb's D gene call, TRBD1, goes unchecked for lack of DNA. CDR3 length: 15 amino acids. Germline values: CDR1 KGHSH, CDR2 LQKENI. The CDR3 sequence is CASSRQQGAKNIQYF.

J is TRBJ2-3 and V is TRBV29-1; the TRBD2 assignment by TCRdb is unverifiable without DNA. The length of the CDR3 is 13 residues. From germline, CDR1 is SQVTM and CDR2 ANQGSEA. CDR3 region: CSIRTSSADTQYF.

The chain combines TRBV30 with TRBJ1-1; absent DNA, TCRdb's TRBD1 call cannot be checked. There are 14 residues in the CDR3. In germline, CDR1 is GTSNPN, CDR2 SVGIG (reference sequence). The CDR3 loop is CAWRRQTAPTEAFF.

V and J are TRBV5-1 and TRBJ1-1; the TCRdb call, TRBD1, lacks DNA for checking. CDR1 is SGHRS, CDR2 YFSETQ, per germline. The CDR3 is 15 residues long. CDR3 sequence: CASSLAYRANTEAFF. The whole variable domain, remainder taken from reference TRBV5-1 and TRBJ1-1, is KAGVTQTPRYLIKTRGQQVTLSCSPISGHRSVSWYQQTPGQGLQFLFEYFSETQRNKGNFPGRFSGRQFSNSRSEMNVSTLELGDSALYLCASSLAYRANTEAFFGQGTRLTVV.

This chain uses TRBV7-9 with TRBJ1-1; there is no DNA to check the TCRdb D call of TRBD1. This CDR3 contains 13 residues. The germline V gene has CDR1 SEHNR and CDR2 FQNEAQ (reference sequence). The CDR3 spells CASSSPGQPQAFF.

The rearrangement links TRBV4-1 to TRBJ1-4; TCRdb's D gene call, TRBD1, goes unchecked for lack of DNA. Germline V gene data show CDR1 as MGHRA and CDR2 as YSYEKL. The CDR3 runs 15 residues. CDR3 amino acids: CASSQLGQGHEKLFF.

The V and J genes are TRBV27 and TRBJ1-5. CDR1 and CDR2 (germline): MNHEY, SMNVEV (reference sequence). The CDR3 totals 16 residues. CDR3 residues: CASSLGPTYSNQPQHF.

The CDR3 sequence: CAWTRTPAYEQYF. The rearrangement joins TRBV30 to TRBJ2-7; TCRdb indicates TRBD1, and absent DNA this call remains unverified. Germline loops: CDR1 GTSNPN, CDR2 SVGIG (reference sequence). The CDR3 has 13 residues.

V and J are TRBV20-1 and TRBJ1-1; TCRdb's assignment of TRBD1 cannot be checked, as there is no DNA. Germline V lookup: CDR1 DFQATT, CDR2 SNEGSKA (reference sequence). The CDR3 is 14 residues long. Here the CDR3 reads CSAREATGRTEAFF.

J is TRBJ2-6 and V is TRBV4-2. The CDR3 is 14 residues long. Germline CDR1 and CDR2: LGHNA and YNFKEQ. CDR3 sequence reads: CASSDVSGANVLTF.

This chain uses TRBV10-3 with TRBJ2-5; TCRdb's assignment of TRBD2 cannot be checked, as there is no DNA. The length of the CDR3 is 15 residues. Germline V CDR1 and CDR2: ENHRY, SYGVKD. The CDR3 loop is CAIKSGGAGSETQYF.

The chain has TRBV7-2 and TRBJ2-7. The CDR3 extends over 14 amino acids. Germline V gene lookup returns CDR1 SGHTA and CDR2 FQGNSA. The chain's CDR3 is CASSTHAISYEQYF.

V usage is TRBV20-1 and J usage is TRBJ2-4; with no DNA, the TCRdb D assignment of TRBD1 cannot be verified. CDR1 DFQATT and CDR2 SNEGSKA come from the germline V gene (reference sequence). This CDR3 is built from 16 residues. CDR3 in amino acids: CSASQDRLLAKNIQYF.

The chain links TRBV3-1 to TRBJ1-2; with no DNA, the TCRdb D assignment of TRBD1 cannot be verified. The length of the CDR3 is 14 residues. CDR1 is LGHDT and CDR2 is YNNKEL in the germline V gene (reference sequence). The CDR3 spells CASSQRDRASGYTF.

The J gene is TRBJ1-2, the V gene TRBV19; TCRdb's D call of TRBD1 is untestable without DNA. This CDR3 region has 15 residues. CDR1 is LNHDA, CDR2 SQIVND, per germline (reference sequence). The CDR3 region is CASSPRQGRNYGYTF.

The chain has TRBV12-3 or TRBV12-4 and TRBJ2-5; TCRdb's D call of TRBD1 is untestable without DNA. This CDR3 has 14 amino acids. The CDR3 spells CASSAGGAKMSQYF.

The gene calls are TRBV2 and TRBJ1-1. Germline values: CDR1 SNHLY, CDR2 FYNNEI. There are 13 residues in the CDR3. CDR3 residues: CASMDGLNTEAFF.

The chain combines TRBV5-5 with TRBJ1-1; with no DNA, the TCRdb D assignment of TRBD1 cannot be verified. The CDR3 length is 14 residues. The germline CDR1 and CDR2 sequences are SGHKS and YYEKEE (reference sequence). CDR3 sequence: CASSLRGVDTEAFF.

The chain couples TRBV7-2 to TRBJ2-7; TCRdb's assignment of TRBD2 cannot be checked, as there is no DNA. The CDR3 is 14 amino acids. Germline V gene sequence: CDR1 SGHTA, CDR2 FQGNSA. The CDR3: CASRGGGEISEQYF.

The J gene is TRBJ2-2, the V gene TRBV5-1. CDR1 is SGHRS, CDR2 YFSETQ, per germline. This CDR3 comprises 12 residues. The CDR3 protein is CASSLLTGELFF.

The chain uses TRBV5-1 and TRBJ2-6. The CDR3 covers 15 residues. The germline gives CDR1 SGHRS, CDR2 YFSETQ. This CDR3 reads CASSLGPGGANVLTF.

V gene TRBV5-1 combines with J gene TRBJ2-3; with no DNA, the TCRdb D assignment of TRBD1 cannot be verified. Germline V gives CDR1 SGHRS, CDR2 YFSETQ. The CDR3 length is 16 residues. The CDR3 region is CASSLVLAGQGDTQYF.